This TCR beta chain was sequenced in a study of blood T cell repertoires in COVID-19. At the level of the study: From the United States, Italy and Spain came samples of acute and convalescent COVID-19. Sources were T cells, B-cell-depleted T cells, or PBMCs; the material itself was cDNA or gDNA.

Trimming left V 8 bases short and J 7 bases short, with 14 bases between. This CDR3 is 13 amino acids long. Germline V gene data show CDR1 as MNHEY and CDR2 as SMNVEV (reference sequence). Original handling: Researchers report that nucleated cell counts were estimated from reference gene primer amplification. Sequenced by immunoSEQ multiplex PCR; TCRdb stores in-frame clones only, minus some. V and J calls and clone size are copied from that table; D and trimming were computed from the DNA. Of 300,000 to 450,000 clones listed, around 84% are singletons. This clone was recorded only once. The specimen was peripheral blood. The clonotype comes from a young woman with acute or convalescent COVID-19. The rearrangement links TRBV27 to TRBJ1-4; the D gene is possibly TRBD1 (5 bases). CDR3 protein: CASSYLGGEKLFF. As DNA, the CDR3 is TGTGCCAGCTCGTATCTGGGGGGTGAAAAACTGTTTTTT. The variable domain in full, with the rest retrieved from reference TRBV27 and TRBJ1-4, is EAQVTQNPRYLITVTGKKLTVTCSQNMNHEYMSWYRQDPGLGLRQIYYSMNVEVTDKGDVPEGYKVSRKEKRNFPLILESPSPNQTSLYFCASSYLGGEKLFFGSGTQLSVL.